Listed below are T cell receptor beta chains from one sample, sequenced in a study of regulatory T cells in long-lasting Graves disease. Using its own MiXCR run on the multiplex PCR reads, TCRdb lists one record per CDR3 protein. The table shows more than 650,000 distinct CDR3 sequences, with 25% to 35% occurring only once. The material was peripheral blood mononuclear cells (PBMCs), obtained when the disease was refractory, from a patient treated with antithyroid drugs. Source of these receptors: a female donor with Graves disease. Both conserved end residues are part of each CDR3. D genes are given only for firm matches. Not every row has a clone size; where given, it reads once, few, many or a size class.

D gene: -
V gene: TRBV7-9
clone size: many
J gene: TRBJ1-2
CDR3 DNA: TGTGCCAGCAGTAACAGGGAGGCTGGCTACACCTTC
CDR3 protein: CASSNREAGYTF

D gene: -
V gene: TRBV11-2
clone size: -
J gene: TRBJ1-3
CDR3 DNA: TGTGCCAGCAGCCATGACAGGAGCTCTGGAAACACCATATATTTT
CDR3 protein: CASSHDRSSGNTIYF

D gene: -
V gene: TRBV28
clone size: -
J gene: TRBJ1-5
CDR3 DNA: TGTGCCAGCAGCACTGTGGGGACGGTTAGCAATCAGCCCCAGCATTTT
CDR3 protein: CASSTVGTVSNQPQHF

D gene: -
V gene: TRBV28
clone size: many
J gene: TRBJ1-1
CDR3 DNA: TGCGCCAGCAGTGGAGGGCGCGGCACTGAAGCTTTCTTT
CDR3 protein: CASSGGRGTEAFF

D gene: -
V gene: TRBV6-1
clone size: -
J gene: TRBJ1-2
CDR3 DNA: TGTGCCAGCGGCCCCCACAGGCATGGCTACACCTTC
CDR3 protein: CASGPHRHGYTF

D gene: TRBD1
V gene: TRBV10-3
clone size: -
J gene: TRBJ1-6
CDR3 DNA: TGTGCCATCAGTGGGGGGACAGGGGATATGAGTAGATCACCCCTCCACTTT
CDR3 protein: CAISGGTGDMSRSPLHF

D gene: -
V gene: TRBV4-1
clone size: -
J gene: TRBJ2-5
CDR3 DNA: TGCGCCAGCAGCCAGGGCCCGGGACGAAACCAAGAGACCCAGTACTTC
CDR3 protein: CASSQGPGRNQETQYF

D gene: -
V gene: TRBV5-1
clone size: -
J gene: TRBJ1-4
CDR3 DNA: TGCGCCAGCAGCTCGCGGGGGGGTGAAAAACTGTTTTTT
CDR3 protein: CASSSRGGEKLFF

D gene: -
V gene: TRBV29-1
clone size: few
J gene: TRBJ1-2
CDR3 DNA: TGCAGCGTTTGGGATGGCTACACCTTC
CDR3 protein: CSVWDGYTF

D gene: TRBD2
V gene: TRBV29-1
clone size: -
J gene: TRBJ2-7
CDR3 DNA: TGCAGCGTTGAGCGGGAGACCGACGAGCAGTACTTC
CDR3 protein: CSVERETDEQYF

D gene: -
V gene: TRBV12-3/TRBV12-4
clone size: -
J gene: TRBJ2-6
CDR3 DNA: TGTGCCAGCGCCGGCCGCCCCTCTGGGGCCAACGTCCTGACTTTC
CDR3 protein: CASAGRPSGANVLTF

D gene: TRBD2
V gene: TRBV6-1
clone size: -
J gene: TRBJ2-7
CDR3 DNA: TGTGCCAGCTCCACGGGGCTAGCGGGGCAACCCTACGAGCAGTACTTC
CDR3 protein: CASSTGLAGQPYEQYF